This paragraph reports one T cell receptor (beta chain). What it binds is not known. As to time point: newly diagnosed GD, antithyroid drugs for less than 3 months. The TCR library was made from RNA that had been extracted from PBMCs in TRIzol. The CDR3 has 12 amino acids. Deletions cut 1 base from V and 7 bases from J, with 5 bases between. Germline CDR1 reads LNHDA; CDR2 reads SQIVND (reference sequence). These data originate in a study of regulatory T cells in long-lasting Graves disease. Arm-PCR of CDR3 regions and iRepertoire HTBI primers were the basis on which TCR beta libraries were built. MiXCR, run by TCRdb on the multiplex PCR reads, gives a single entry per CDR3 protein. The table has 400,000 to 500,000 distinct CDR3 sequences, about a sixth seen once; the top ten hold around 23%. Study-wide results and caveats: TRBV28 was favored in persistent disease, as were TRBJ1-2 and TRBJ2-5.

A further study also used this sample, focusing on T cells in Graves' hyperthyroidism and ophthalmopathy.

This sequence joins TRBV19 and TRBJ2-1, with D unresolved. The clonotype was recovered from a woman between 18 and 30 years old with Graves disease. Sequences were derived from peripheral blood mononuclear cells (PBMCs), sampled at new diagnosis, from a patient treated with antithyroid drugs. The CDR3 coding sequence is TGTGCCAGTAGTATAGGAGCGAATGAGCAGTTCTTC. Translation: CASSIGANEQFF.